What follows are 28 T cell receptor beta chains derived from one specimen sequenced in a study of tissue T cells after allogeneic stem cell transplantation. Time point specified: mouse harvest day 14 after allogeneic transplant. Mouse grafts combined 10^7 T-cell-depleted bone marrow cells with 10^6 splenic CD5+ T cells. TCRdb's table, derived via immunoSEQ multiplex PCR, lists solely in-frame clones and lacks some. The sample yields over 1,500 clones, 45% to 60% seen once. Sequences were obtained from lymph node tissue. The receptors were gathered from a female BALB/c mouse given C57BL/6 T cells with graft-versus-host disease after an allogeneic hematopoietic cell transplant.

A few counts support this clone. Mouse germline and gene names are used. The read ends 1 residue before the CDR3 terminus; that terminus is restored from the germline J gene. V usage is TRBV2 and J usage is TRBJ2-7, with 7 bases matching TRBD2. Trimming took 0 bases from V and 4 from J; bases not matched to a gene: 0. This CDR3 comprises 13 residues. From germline, CDR1 is LGHNA and CDR2 YSYQKL. The CDR3 reads CASSQELGYEQYF. Partial CDR3 DNA: TGTGCCAGCAGCCAAGAACTGGGGTATGAACAGTAC.

Concerning this clone: Mouse germline and gene names are used. Read sequence stops 1 residue before the CDR3 end, and the germline J gene provides the missing end. This chain joins TRBV20 and TRBJ2-7; a possible D gene is TRBD2 (5 bases). Germline V gives CDR1 GFQATS, CDR2 STVNSAI. Trimming removed 0 bases from V and 6 bases from J, with 9 bases in between. This CDR3 is 12 amino acids long. The CDR3 bases that were read are TGTGGTGCTAGGGACTGGGCTGGTGAACAGTAC. Residues: CGARDWAGEQY. The full CDR3 sequence reads CGARDWAGEQYF.

This clone was found once. Gene names follow the mouse nomenclature. Sequencing ends 1 residue short of the CDR3 end; the germline J gene provides the rest. The chain recombines TRBV29 with TRBJ2-5; D ambiguous. The germline V gene encodes CDR1 MSHET and CDR2 SYDVDS. The CDR3 runs 15 residues. The V end was cut by 1 base, the J end by 0 bases, with 8 bases between. This CDR3 is CASSLLADNQDTQYF. CDR3 bases read: TGTGCTAGCAGTTTATTGGCAGATAACCAAGACACCCAGTAC.

For this clone: The gene symbols are mouse symbols. Incomplete CDR3 DNA: TGTGCCAGCAGCCCGACTGGGGGGGGTGCAGAAACGCTGTAT. Translated, it gives CASSPTGGGAETLY. The whole CDR3 protein reads CASSPTGGGAETLYF. This chain links TRBV3 with TRBJ2-3; TRBD2 aligns across 11 bases. The read stops 1 residue short of the end of the CDR3; the missing end is completed from the germline J gene. Germline V lookup: CDR1 SNHLY, CDR2 FYNGKV (reference sequence). The CDR3 sequence is 15 residues long. Germline trimming cut 5 bases from V and 1 base from J; bases unmatched to any gene: 2. Together with reference TRBV3 and TRBJ2-3, the CDR3 gives the full variable domain: GPKVLQIPSHQIIDMGQMVTLNCDPVSNHLYFYWYKQILGQQMEFLVNFYNGKVMEKSKLFKDQFSVERPDGSYFTLKIQPTALEDSAVYFCASSPTGGGAETLYFGSGTRLTVL.

With regard to this clone: Mouse names are used for the genes. The read ends 1 residue before the CDR3 terminus; that terminus is restored from the germline J gene. This chain uses TRBV12-1 with TRBJ2-7, with 11 bases identical to TRBD2. This CDR3 contains 15 residues. V lost 4 bases, J lost 5 bases, and 9 bases stayed unmatched. Germline loops: CDR1 SGHSN, CDR2 HYEKVE. Incomplete CDR3 DNA: TGTGCCAGCTCGCCGGACTGGGGGGCTTCCAATGAACAGTAC. Its protein is CASSPDWGASNEQY. The full CDR3 sequence reads CASSPDWGASNEQYF.

In its sample, this clone was seen a few times. Each gene name is a mouse one. CDR3 bases read: TGTGCCTGGAGTCCTTTGGACTGGGGGGGCGCTGACACCCAGTAC. Encoded protein: CAWSPLDWGGADTQY. The CDR3 reads in full as CAWSPLDWGGADTQYF. The gene calls are TRBV31 and TRBJ2-5, with 13 bases lining up with TRBD2. The read terminates 1 residue ahead of where the CDR3 ends, so the germline J gene completes it. V gave up 1 base and J gave up 6 bases; unmatched junction bases: 7. From germline, CDR1 is GKSSPN and CDR2 SITVG. The CDR3 is 16 residues long. The full variable domain, with the rest looked up from reference TRBV31 and TRBJ2-5, is AQTIHQWPVAEIKAVGSPLSLGCTIKGKSSPNLYWYWQATGGTLQQLFYSITVGQVESVVQLNLSASRPKDDQFILSTEKLLLSHSGFYLCAWSPLDWGGADTQYFGPGTRLLVL.

This clone was picked up a small number of times. These gene names are mouse names. CDR3 sequence: CASSFGTGIYEQYF. The covered CDR3 bases are TGTGCCAGCAGCTTCGGGACTGGGATTTATGAACAGTAC. V usage is TRBV3 and J usage is TRBJ2-7; TRBD2 matches at 9 bases. The read falls 1 residue short of the CDR3 end, and the missing part is taken from the germline J gene. The germline CDR1 and CDR2 sequences are SNHLY and FYNGKV (reference sequence). Unmatched junction bases numbered 4, after V lost 3 bases and J lost 4 bases. This CDR3 has 14 residues.

There are a few counts of this clone. Gene names and germline refer to mouse. Coverage ceases 1 residue before the CDR3 finishes, and the germline J gene fills in the end. Other DNA sequences within the sample encode an identical CDR3. The chain uses TRBV13-3 and TRBJ2-7; 8 nucleotides align to TRBD2. This CDR3 has 14 residues. V shed 10 bases and J 0 bases; nucleotides not matched to a gene: 9. CDR1 and CDR2 from the germline V gene are NNHDY and SYVADS. Incomplete CDR3 DNA: TGTGCCCGCGGTGGGGGGGGCAGCTCCTATGAACAGTAC. It translates to CARGGGGSSYEQY. The whole CDR3 sequence reads CARGGGGSSYEQYF.

In this sample, this clone turned up a few times. Gene names follow the mouse nomenclature. The read is 1 residue too short to cover the CDR3 end, so that end is filled in from the germline J gene. J is TRBJ2-5 and V is TRBV14, with 11 positions matching TRBD1. The J segment lost 3 bases and the V segment lost 3 bases, leaving 0 bases of the junction unmatched. Germline CDR1 reads SGHDT; CDR2 reads FRDEAV. This CDR3 has 14 amino acids. The sequenced CDR3 bases are TGTGCCAGCAGTTGGGACAGGGGGCAAGACACCCAGTAC. It translates to CASSWDRGQDTQY. The complete CDR3 reads CASSWDRGQDTQYF.

Note on this clone: Genes here carry mouse names. Read coverage stops 1 residue before the CDR3 terminus; the germline J gene supplies the remainder. The chain uses TRBV1 and TRBJ2-7; 10 bases align to TRBD2. The CDR3 sequence is 13 residues long. Germline CDR1 is NSQYPW and CDR2 is LRSPGD (reference sequence). The covered CDR3 bases are TGCCCTGCAGGGAGACTGGGGGGTTATGAACAGTAC. Translation: CPAGRLGGYEQY. The whole CDR3 sequence is CPAGRLGGYEQYF.

Details on this clone: Germline and genes here are mouse. The observed sequence ends 1 residue before the CDR3 terminus, with the missing tail filled in from the germline J gene. This chain joins TRBV12-1 and TRBJ1-3, with TRBD1 matching 8 bases. The CDR3 is made up of 15 amino acids. The V segment lost 4 bases and the J segment 0 bases; nucleotides outside the gene matches: 4. Germline lookup yields CDR1 SGHSN and CDR2 HYEKVE. Incomplete CDR3 DNA: TGTGCCAGCTCACCGGGACAGGTTTCTGGAAATACGCTCTAT. The encoded protein is CASSPGQVSGNTLY. The full CDR3 protein reads CASSPGQVSGNTLYF.

In the case of this clone: Genes and germline come from the mouse. Sequencing ends 1 residue short of the CDR3 end; the germline J gene provides the rest. This chain links TRBV15 with TRBJ2-7; weak D call: TRBD1 (5 bases). The CDR3 covers 14 residues. Trimming removed 3 bases at V and 3 bases at J, with 12 bases between. Germline V gene data show CDR1 as SGHND and CDR2 as FRSKSL. Incomplete CDR3 DNA: TGTGCCAGCAGTTTGAGGGCAGGGATCTATGAACAGTAC. This sequence encodes CASSLRAGIYEQY. Given in full, the CDR3 is CASSLRAGIYEQYF.

By proportion, this clone is medium-sized. The germline and genes are mouse ones. The CDR3 extends 1 residue past the end of the read, so its final part is completed from the germline J gene. The chain couples TRBV26 to TRBJ2-1; the D gene could be TRBD1 or TRBD2 (5 bases each). The CDR3 runs 12 residues. V lost 2 bases and J lost 6, with 5 bases in between. Germline V gene data show CDR1 as KGHPV and CDR2 as FQNQEV (reference sequence). The CDR3 DNA, read in part, is TGTGCCAGCAGTCTGGGGGCTGCTGAGCAGTTC. Amino acids: CASSLGAAEQF. The whole CDR3 sequence is CASSLGAAEQFF.

In its sample, this clone was seen once. Gene names and germline refer to mouse. The read terminates 1 residue before the CDR3 end, so the remaining end is supplied by the germline J gene. The chain couples TRBV13-2 to TRBJ2-5; TRBD1 is a possible D gene (7 bases). V shed 0 bases and J shed 5 bases, with 10 bases lying between them. There are 14 residues in the CDR3. Germline values: CDR1 NNHNN, CDR2 SYGAGS (reference sequence). The chain's CDR3 is CASGDAQGGDTQYF. The part of the CDR3 DNA that was read is TGTGCCAGCGGTGATGCGCAGGGGGGAGACACCCAGTAC.

This clone is termed large. The gene symbols are mouse symbols. The CDR3 is cut off 1 residue early in the read; its end comes from the germline J gene. The chain combines TRBV19 with TRBJ2-4; 9 bases line up with TRBD2. In germline, CDR1 is FNHDT, CDR2 SITEND (reference sequence). The CDR3 sequence is 14 residues long. The V and J ends lost 2 bases and 7 bases, in that order; junction bases with no gene match: 5. CDR3 sequence: CASSISWGGDTLYF. Incomplete CDR3 DNA: TGTGCCAGCAGTATCAGCTGGGGGGGTGACACCTTGTAC. The entire variable domain, with the rest obtained from reference TRBV19 and TRBJ2-4, is as follows: GGIITQTPKFLIGQEGQKLTLKCQQNFNHDTMYWYRQDSGKGLRLIYYSITENDLQKGDLSEGYDASREKKSSFSLTVTSAQKNEMAVFLCASSISWGGDTLYFGAGTRLSVL.

As to this clone: These gene names are mouse names. The missing CDR3 end, 1 residue past where the read stops, is filled in from the germline J gene. This chain links TRBV5 with TRBJ2-7; D is uncertain. Germline CDR1 LGHNA, CDR2 YNLKQL (reference sequence). This CDR3 contains 12 residues. V lost 1 base, J lost 3 bases, and 4 bases lay in between. The CDR3 DNA, read in part, is TGTGCCAGCAGCCAAGGAAACTATGAACAGTAC. Its translation is CASSQGNYEQY. The complete CDR3 protein is CASSQGNYEQYF.

About this clone: The germline and genes are mouse ones. The covered CDR3 bases are TGCACCTGCAGTGCGGGGGGAACCGGGCAGCTCTAC. Its translation: CTCSAGGTGQLY. The entire CDR3 is CTCSAGGTGQLYF. The genes are TRBV1 and TRBJ2-2, with D perhaps matching TRBD2 (6 bases). The read terminates 1 residue ahead of where the CDR3 ends, so the germline J gene completes it. Per the germline V gene, CDR1 is NSQYPW and CDR2 is LRSPGD (reference sequence). The V end was cut by 3 bases, the J end by 5 bases, with 7 bases between. This CDR3 comprises 13 residues.

With regard to this clone: A junction boundary mismatches the germline segment, possibly from a read error. Gene names refer to mouse genes. Read sequence stops 1 residue before the CDR3 end, and the germline J gene provides the missing end. The chain couples TRBV13-3 to TRBJ2-7; TRBD2 agrees at 8 bases. The CDR3 covers 14 residues. Germline V gene data show CDR1 as NNHDY and CDR2 as SYVADS. CDR3 sequence: CANGGGGSSYGQYF. The CDR3 bases that were read are TGTGCCAACGGTGGGGGGGGGAGCTCCTATGGACAGTAC.

Regarding this clone: The gene names given are mouse names. The missing CDR3 end, 1 residue past where the read stops, is filled in from the germline J gene. The rearrangement links TRBV5 to TRBJ2-1, with 9 bases aligning to TRBD1. The CDR3 length is 15 residues. Germline values: CDR1 LGHNA, CDR2 YNLKQL (reference sequence). V trimming: 1 base; J trimming: 7 bases; junction bases outside the gene matches: 5. Incomplete CDR3 DNA: TGTGCCAGCAGCCAAGCCGGGACAGGGCGAGCTGAGCAGTTC. This translates into CASSQAGTGRAEQF. From start to end, the CDR3 is CASSQAGTGRAEQFF.

Of note for this clone: Genes and germline are mouse. The read terminates 1 residue ahead of where the CDR3 ends, so the germline J gene completes it. The chain combines TRBV4 with TRBJ1-2; tentatively, D is TRBD1 (6 bases). Looked up from germline, CDR1 is LGHDT and CDR2 is YNNKQL (reference sequence). V was clipped by 3 bases and J by 1 base, with 6 bases between them. The CDR3 is made up of 13 amino acids. The CDR3 sequence is CASSYRGNSDYTF. CDR3 DNA, as far as it was read: TGTGCCAGCAGCTACAGGGGAAACTCCGACTACACC.

This clone was picked up one time. Gene names refer to mouse genes. The read gets to within 1 residue of the CDR3 end, and the germline J gene fills in the rest. The V call is TRBV26, the J call TRBJ1-1; 9 bases align to TRBD1. V was pared by 6 bases and J by 3 bases, with 2 bases of the junction left unmatched. CDR3 length: 13 residues. CDR1 is KGHPV, CDR2 FQNQEV, per germline (reference sequence). The CDR3 sequence is CASRRTGDTEVFF. The DNA read from the CDR3 is TGTGCCAGCAGACGGACAGGGGACACAGAAGTCTTC. The full variable domain, its missing parts supplied by reference TRBV26 and TRBJ1-1, is NSKVIQTPRYLVKGQGQKAKMRCIPEKGHPVVFWYQQNKNNEFKFLINFQNQEVLQQIDMTEKRFSAECPSNSPCSLEIQSSEAGDSALYLCASRRTGDTEVFFGKGTRLTVV.

Concerning this clone itself: The gene names here belong to mouse. The CDR3 is cut off 1 residue early in the read; its end comes from the germline J gene. The chain is built from TRBV23 and TRBJ2-2; the D call of TRBD1 is as the table states it, not checked on the DNA. Germline CDR1 reads KGHTA; CDR2 reads FQNQQP. The length of the CDR3 is 14 residues. This CDR3 reads CSSSQTGGAGQLYF. Partial CDR3 DNA: TGCTCCAGCAGTCAAACAGGGGGCGCCGGGCAGCTCTAC.

This clone was counted only a few times. Gene and germline names: mouse. The read comes to an end 1 residue before the CDR3 does, leaving the germline J gene to fill in the end. The rearrangement uses TRBV12-2 and TRBJ1-3; D is unclear. The V end was cut by 1 base, the J end by 0 bases, with 6 bases between. Germline CDR1 is SGHLS and CDR2 is HYDKME. The CDR3 is made up of 14 amino acids. The DNA read from the CDR3 is TGTGCCAGCTCTCTAGATAATTCTGGAAATACGCTCTAT. Protein sequence: CASSLDNSGNTLY. The CDR3 in full is CASSLDNSGNTLYF.

As regards this clone: Gene names and germline refer to mouse. Read data end 1 residue before the CDR3 end; the end is taken from the germline J gene. The chain carries TRBV4 and TRBJ1-4; weak D call: TRBD1 (6 bases). The germline gives CDR1 LGHDT, CDR2 YNNKQL (reference sequence). The V end was cut by 4 bases, the J end by 6 bases, with 9 bases between. This CDR3 comprises 13 residues. The part of the CDR3 DNA that was read is TGTGCCAGCAGCTGGACAGCCCACGAAAGATTATTT. Translated, it gives CASSWTAHERLF. The whole CDR3 sequence reads CASSWTAHERLFF.

This clone was seen only a few times. Any gene name here is a mouse gene name. Read data end 1 residue before the CDR3 end; the end is taken from the germline J gene. The V gene is TRBV5, the J gene TRBJ1-4; the D gene is possibly TRBD1 (6 bases). The germline V gene has CDR1 LGHNA and CDR2 YNLKQL (reference sequence). With 3 bases removed from V and 0 bases from J, the gap between germline ends came to 8 bases. This CDR3 contains 15 residues. The CDR3 bases that were read are TGTGCCAGCAGCCACACAGGGTTTTCCAACGAAAGATTATTT. It translates to CASSHTGFSNERLF. The full CDR3 reads CASSHTGFSNERLFF.

In the case of this clone: The gene names given are mouse names. CDR3 DNA, as far as it was read: TGTGCCAGCAGCACCGGGACAGGGGTTGACACCCAGTAC. The encoded protein is CASSTGTGVDTQY. The full CDR3 sequence reads CASSTGTGVDTQYF. This sequence joins TRBV26 and TRBJ2-5; 10 bases agree with TRBD1. The CDR3 end is not reached by the read, which stops 1 residue before it; the germline J gene fills it in. Germline V gene sequence: CDR1 KGHPV, CDR2 FQNQEV (reference sequence). The CDR3 consists of 14 residues. After removal of 6 bases from V and 6 bases from J, the junction contained 6 bases not matched to a gene.

This clone was observed a handful of times. Gene names and germline match the mouse. From the germline J gene comes the end of the CDR3, since the read stops 1 residue before it. This rearrangement joins TRBV31 to TRBJ2-5, with TRBD2 identical over 12 bases. This CDR3 is 15 amino acids long. With 1 base clipped from V and 6 bases from J, the junction kept 5 bases outside the gene matches. Germline assignment: CDR1 GKSSPN and CDR2 SITVG. Incomplete CDR3 DNA: TGTGCCTGGAGTCAAGACTGGGGGGGCGGGGACACCCAGTAC. It is translated as CAWSQDWGGGDTQY. The entire CDR3 protein is CAWSQDWGGGDTQYF.

This clone is large within its sample. Here the gene names and germline are mouse. The read gets to within 1 residue of the CDR3 end, and the germline J gene fills in the rest. This chain joins TRBV26 and TRBJ1-4, with D tentatively TRBD1 (5 bases). The germline gives CDR1 KGHPV, CDR2 FQNQEV (reference sequence). V lost 2 bases and J lost 2, with 9 bases in between. This CDR3 spans 15 amino acids. CDR3 loop: CASSLGQKSNERLFF. The sequenced part of the CDR3 DNA is TGTGCCAGCAGTCTGGGACAAAAATCCAACGAAAGATTATTT.